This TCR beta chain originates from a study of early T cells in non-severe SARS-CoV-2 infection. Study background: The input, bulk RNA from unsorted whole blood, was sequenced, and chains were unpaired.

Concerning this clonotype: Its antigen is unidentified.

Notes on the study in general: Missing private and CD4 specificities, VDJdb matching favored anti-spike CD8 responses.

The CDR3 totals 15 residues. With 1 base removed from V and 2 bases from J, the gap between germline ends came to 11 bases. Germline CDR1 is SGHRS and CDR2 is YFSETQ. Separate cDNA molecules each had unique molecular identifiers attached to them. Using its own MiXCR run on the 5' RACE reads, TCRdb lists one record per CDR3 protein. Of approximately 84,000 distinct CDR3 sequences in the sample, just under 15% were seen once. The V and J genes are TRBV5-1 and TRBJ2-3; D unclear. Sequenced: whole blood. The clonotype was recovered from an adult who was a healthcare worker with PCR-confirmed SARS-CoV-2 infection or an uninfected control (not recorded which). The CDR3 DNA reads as TGCGCCAGCAGCTTGTCCGTTGGCTCCACAGATACGCAGTATTTT. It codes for CASSLSVGSTDTQYF.